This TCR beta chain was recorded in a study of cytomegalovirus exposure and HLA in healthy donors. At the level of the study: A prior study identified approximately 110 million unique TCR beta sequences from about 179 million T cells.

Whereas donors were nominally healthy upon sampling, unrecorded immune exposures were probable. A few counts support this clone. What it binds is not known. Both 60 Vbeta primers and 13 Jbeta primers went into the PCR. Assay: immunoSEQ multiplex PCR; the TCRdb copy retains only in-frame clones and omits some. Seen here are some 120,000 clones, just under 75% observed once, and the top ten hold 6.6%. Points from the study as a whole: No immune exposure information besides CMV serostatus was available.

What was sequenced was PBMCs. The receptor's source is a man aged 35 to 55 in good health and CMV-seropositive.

The CDR3, as DNA: TGTGCCAGCAGTCCCTACAGGTCCCAAAAATACAATGAGCAGTTCTTC. Encoded protein: CASSPYRSQKYNEQFF. The rearrangement links TRBV27 to TRBJ2-1, with D possibly being TRBD1 (5 bases). CDR1 MNHEY and CDR2 SMNVEV come from the germline V gene (reference sequence). Deletions cut 5 bases from V and 4 bases from J, with 18 bases between. This CDR3 comprises 16 residues.